This is a list of T cell receptor beta chains from one sample in a study of monozygotic twins with cystic fibrosis. Sequencing used immunoSEQ multiplex PCR; TCRdb keeps in-frame clones, though not all of them. The table lists over 25,000 clones, 96% of them singletons, with about 2.9% in the top ten. Sequencing was done on a sample of blood. Source of these receptors: a girl aged 2 to 9 with cystic fibrosis. The CDR3 runs from the conserved cysteine through the conserved F or W. A D gene is named only where the DNA matches it firmly. Rows may omit the clone size; those that give it use once, few, many or a size class.

TRBJ2-7,.,TRBV28,.,TGTGCCTCAGGGGGGAGGGTTGTGGTTTCCTACGAGCAGTACTTC,CASGGRVVVSYEQYF
TRBJ2-4,TRBD1,TRBV28,.,TGTGCCAGCAGTGCGACAGGGGTAATAGCCAAAAACATTCAGTACTTC,CASSATGVIAKNIQYF
TRBJ2-7,TRBD2,TRBV6-6,.,TGTGCCCTGCGAGCTAGCGGGACCAACGAGCAGTACTTC,CALRASGTNEQYF
TRBJ1-2,.,TRBV7-9,.,TGTGCCAGCAGCCCCACCGGGAGGGAACGAGGCTATGGCTACACCTTC,CASSPTGRERGYGYTF
TRBJ1-1,.,TRBV5-6,.,TGTGCCAGCGCCTGGGGGAGGAACACTGAAGCTTTCTTT,CASAWGRNTEAFF
TRBJ1-5,.,TRBV9,.,TGTGCCAGCAACCCCAGCGGTGGTAGCAATCAGCCCCAGCATTTT,CASNPSGGSNQPQHF
TRBJ2-5,.,TRBV13,once,TGTGCCAGCAGCCCCCGGGGTAGCGGAGGGTTTGGGGAGACCCAGTACTTC,CASSPRGSGGFGETQYF
TRBJ1-2,TRBD1,TRBV6-1,few,TGTGCCAGCAGTGAAGGGGACAGTGAGGCCTATGGCTACACCTTC,CASSEGDSEAYGYTF
TRBJ2-1,TRBD1,TRBV9,.,TGTGCCAGCAGCGTGACAGTCGACAGGGGGGCTTTTGGGTACAATGAGCAGTTCTTC,CASSVTVDRGAFGYNEQFF
TRBJ1-2,.,TRBV30,once,TGTGCCTGGACGGCGGGCTATGGCTACACCTTC,CAWTAGYGYTF
TRBJ2-7,.,TRBV2,.,TGTGCCAGCAGTGAGCCAACCCGAGGACAAGACTCACTATTC,CASSEPTRGQDSLF
TRBJ2-3,TRBD2,TRBV25-1,.,TGTGCCAGCAGTGAAACAACCAGCGGGAGGTCAGATACGCAGTATTTT,CASSETTSGRSDTQYF
TRBJ1-1,TRBD1,TRBV29-1,once,TGCAGCGGTGGGACAGGACCCCATGGGGAAGCTTTCTTT,CSGGTGPHGEAFF
TRBJ2-3,TRBD2,TRBV28,.,TGTGCCAGCAGTTCTCCACAGCCAGCGGGAGATATAGATACGCAGTATTTT,CASSSPQPAGDIDTQYF
TRBJ1-2,.,TRBV25-1,.,TGTGCCAGCAGTGAAGGGGCGGGCGGAGAAGGCTATGGCTACACCTTC,CASSEGAGGEGYGYTF
TRBJ2-7,.,TRBV14,.,TGTGCCAGCAGCCAAGTTGCAGGGTCTGAGCAGTACTTC,CASSQVAGSEQYF
TRBJ1-2,.,TRBV29-1,.,TGCAGCGTTGAAGACCGCCTAATGACAGGTCTCCGGGGTGGCTACACCTTC,CSVEDRLMTGLRGGYTF
TRBJ2-7,TRBD1,TRBV18,.,TGTGCCAGCTCCCGTGACAGGGTGGACTACGAGCAGTACTTC,CASSRDRVDYEQYF
TRBJ2-2,.,TRBV6-1,.,TGTGCCAGCATCCAAGTTGGGTCCGGGGAGCTGTTTTTT,CASIQVGSGELFF
TRBJ2-7,.,TRBV7-9,.,TGTGCCAGCAGCTGGGGCGGCCCGTCCGAGCAGTACTTC,CASSWGGPSEQYF
TRBJ2-5,TRBD2,TRBV28,.,TGTGCCAGCAGTCCCCGTCGACTAGCGGGAGGGAGGGAGACCCAGTACTTC,CASSPRRLAGGRETQYF
TRBJ2-7,.,TRBV25-1,.,TGTGCCAGCAGTGTTCAGGGGCCGGAGGAGCAGTACTTC,CASSVQGPEEQYF
TRBJ2-3,.,TRBV9,.,TGTGCCAGCAGCGTAGCTAGCGCTAGCACAGATACGCAGTATTTT,CASSVASASTDTQYF
TRBJ2-1,TRBD1,TRBV5-1,once,TGCGCCAGCAGCTTCCGGGACAGGGCAGGAGAGCAGTTCTTC,CASSFRDRAGEQFF
TRBJ2-5,TRBD2,TRBV27,.,TGTGCCACCAAGATTCTCCCGACTAGCGGGAGAGGAGAGACCCAGTACTTC,CATKILPTSGRGETQYF
TRBJ2-7,TRBD2,TRBV30,.,TGTGCCTGGAGTGTGGATAGCGGGAGCCATGGTTATAAGGACTCCTACGAGCAGTACTTC,CAWSVDSGSHGYKDSYEQYF
TRBJ1-1,.,TRBV28,.,TGTGCCAGCAGTCGCAAAACGGACACTGAAGCTTTCTTT,CASSRKTDTEAFF
TRBJ2-7,.,TRBV19,.,TGTGCCAGTAGTACTAGCAGGTCGAGGGGCTCCTACGAGCAGTACTTC,CASSTSRSRGSYEQYF
TRBJ1-2,TRBD1,TRBV9,.,TGTGCCAGCAGCGTAATGGCAGGGGGGTTCTATGGCTACACCTTC,CASSVMAGGFYGYTF
TRBJ1-1,.,TRBV29-1,.,TGCAGCGTAGCAGGGTTCAACACTGAAGCTTTCTTT,CSVAGFNTEAFF
TRBJ2-5,.,TRBV4-2,.,TGTGCCAGCAGCCAAGATAGGGGTACGTTGGAGACCCAGTACTTC,CASSQDRGTLETQYF
TRBJ2-5,.,TRBV20-1,once,TGCAGTGCTATCCCGCTAGAGACCCAGTACTTC,CSAIPLETQYF
TRBJ1-2,.,TRBV7-2,.,TGTGCCAGCAGCTTAGTGAGGACAGCGTATGGCTACACCTTC,CASSLVRTAYGYTF
TRBJ2-7,.,TRBV30,once,TGTGCCTGGAGTCTTGGGCGGCCGTCGTACGAGCAGTACTTC,CAWSLGRPSYEQYF
TRBJ1-2,TRBD1,TRBV5-5,once,TGTGCCAGCAGCTTGGTGGCAGGGGGCAGAGGCTATGGCTACACCTTC,CASSLVAGGRGYGYTF
TRBJ2-5,.,TRBV2,.,TGTGCCAGCAGCGGCGGCATAGGCGGGGAGACCCAGTACTTC,CASSGGIGGETQYF
TRBJ2-3,.,TRBV9,.,TGTGCCAGCAGCGTTCAGGGTAGCACAGATACGCAGTATTTT,CASSVQGSTDTQYF
TRBJ1-2,.,TRBV7-2,once,TGTGCCAGCAGCTTAAGTTGGCCCGGGAGCTACACCTTC,CASSLSWPGSYTF
TRBJ1-1,.,TRBV4-1,.,TGCGCCAGCAGCCTCGTGGGAGTGAACACTGAAGCTTTCTTT,CASSLVGVNTEAFF
TRBJ2-1,.,TRBV5-1,.,TGCGCCAGCAGCTTGGATGGGATCGATGAGCAGTTCTTC,CASSLDGIDEQFF
TRBJ2-7,TRBD2,TRBV6-5,.,TGTGCCAGCGCCTCTAGGGCTAGCGGAGACTACGAGCAGTACTTC,CASASRASGDYEQYF
TRBJ2-6,.,TRBV7-2,.,TGTGCCAGCCGGCGTAACTCTGGGGCCAACGTCCTGACTTTC,CASRRNSGANVLTF
TRBJ2-7,TRBD2,TRBV7-7,.,TGTGCTAGCAGCCCTAGCGGTACCTTCTACGAGCAGTACTTC,CASSPSGTFYEQYF
TRBJ1-1,.,TRBV30,.,TGTGCCTCAGGGAGGGGGGGCACTGAAGCTTTCTTT,CASGRGGTEAFF
TRBJ2-5,TRBD2,TRBV19,.,TGTGCCAGTAGTATTCCGACTAGCCCGGAGCGAGGAAAAGAGACCCAGTACTTC,CASSIPTSPERGKETQYF
TRBJ2-1,TRBD2,TRBV5-6,.,TGTGCCAGCAGCTATAGCGGGAGAATGAATGAGCAGTTCTTC,CASSYSGRMNEQFF
TRBJ2-7,TRBD1,TRBV28,.,TGTGCCAGCAGTGGACTTTTGGGGGACAGGGACTACGAGCAGTACTTC,CASSGLLGDRDYEQYF
TRBJ2-2,TRBD2,TRBV9,once,TGTGCCAGCAGCGCGCCCGGGGGGACCGGGGAGCTGTTTTTT,CASSAPGGTGELFF
TRBJ2-5,.,TRBV10-3,once,TGTGCCATCAGTGACGGGGGAGGAGAGACCCAGTACTTC,CAISDGGGETQYF
TRBJ2-5,.,TRBV5-1,.,TGCGCCAGCAGCTTGCAGGCGCGGCGGGAGAAGGGGGGAGAGACCCAGTACTTC,CASSLQARREKGGETQYF
TRBJ2-2,TRBD2,TRBV2,.,TGTGCCAGCATAGGCCTAGCGGGGAGCACCGGGGAGCTGTTTTTT,CASIGLAGSTGELFF
TRBJ2-5,.,TRBV5-1,.,TGCGCCAGCAGCTTGGACGGGATCGGGGAGACCCAGTACTTC,CASSLDGIGETQYF
TRBJ2-3,TRBD1,TRBV7-2,.,TGTGCCAGCAGTTTCACAGGGGGCCTGTCAGATACGCAGTATTTT,CASSFTGGLSDTQYF
TRBJ1-3,.,TRBV30,.,TGTGCCTGCGGAACGGACAGCCTGGGGGACACCATATATTTT,CACGTDSLGDTIYF